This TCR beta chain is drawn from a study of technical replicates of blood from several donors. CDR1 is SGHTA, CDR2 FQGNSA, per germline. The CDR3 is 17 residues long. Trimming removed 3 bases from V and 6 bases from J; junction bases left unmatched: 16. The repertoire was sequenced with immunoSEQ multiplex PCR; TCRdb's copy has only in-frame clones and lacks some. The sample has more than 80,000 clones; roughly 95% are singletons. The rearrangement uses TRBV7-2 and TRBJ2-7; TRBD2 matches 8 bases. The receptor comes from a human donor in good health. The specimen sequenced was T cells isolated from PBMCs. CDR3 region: CASSFPPGAGVPREQYF. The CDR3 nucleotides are TGTGCCAGCAGCTTCCCACCGGGAGCGGGGGTCCCTCGCGAGCAGTACTTC.